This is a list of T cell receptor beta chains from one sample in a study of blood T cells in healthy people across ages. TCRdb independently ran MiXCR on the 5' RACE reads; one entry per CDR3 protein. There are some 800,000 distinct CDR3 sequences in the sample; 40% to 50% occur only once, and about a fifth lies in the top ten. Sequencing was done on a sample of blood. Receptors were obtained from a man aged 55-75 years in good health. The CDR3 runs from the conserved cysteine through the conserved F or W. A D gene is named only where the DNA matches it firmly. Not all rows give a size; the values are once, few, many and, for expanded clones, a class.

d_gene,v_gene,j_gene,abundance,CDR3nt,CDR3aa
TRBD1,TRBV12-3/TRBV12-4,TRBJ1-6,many,TGTGCCAGCAGCCGAATGACAGGGAATTCACCCCTCCACTTT,CASSRMTGNSPLHF
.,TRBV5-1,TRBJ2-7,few,TGCGCCAGCAGCTTGAACTCTTTCGGGGACCATCTCAACGAGCAGTACTTC,CASSLNSFGDHLNEQYF
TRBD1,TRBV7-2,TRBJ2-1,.,TGTGCCAGCAGCTTACAGGGGGCTTTATCCTACAATGAGCAGTTCTTC,CASSLQGALSYNEQFF
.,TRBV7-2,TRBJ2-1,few,TGTGCCAGCAGCTTAAATTCTGGACCCAATGAGCAGTTCTTC,CASSLNSGPNEQFF
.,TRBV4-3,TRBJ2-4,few,TGCGCCAGCAGCCAAGGGGCTGGAGAGAGGGACATTCAGTACTTC,CASSQGAGERDIQYF
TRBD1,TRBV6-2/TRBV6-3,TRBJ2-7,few,TGTGCCGGATCTAGACAGGGATTACCCTACGAGCAGTACTTC,CAGSRQGLPYEQYF
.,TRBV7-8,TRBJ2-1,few,TGTGCCAGCAGCCCGCAAATCGGGGCCTACAATGAGCAGTTCTTC,CASSPQIGAYNEQFF
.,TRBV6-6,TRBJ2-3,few,TGTGCCAGCAGCAAAGACAGCACAGATACGCAGTATTTT,CASSKDSTDTQYF
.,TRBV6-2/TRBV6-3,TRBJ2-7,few,TGTGCCAGCAGCCGATATAACACCGCCTCCTACGAGCAGTACTTC,CASSRYNTASYEQYF
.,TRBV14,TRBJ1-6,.,TGTGCCAGCAGCCAAGAGGGGCTGGGCACTTCACCCCTCCACTTT,CASSQEGLGTSPLHF
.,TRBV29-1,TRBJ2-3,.,TGCAGCGTTGAAGAGGGAGGGGGGGTGGATACGCAGTATTTT,CSVEEGGGVDTQYF
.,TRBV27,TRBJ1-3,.,TGTGCCAGCAGTCGCCCACAGGAGTCTGGAAACACCATATATTTT,CASSRPQESGNTIYF
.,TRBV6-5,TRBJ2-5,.,TGTGCCAGCAGTAGGATGAGGGGATCGGAGACCCAGTACTTC,CASSRMRGSETQYF
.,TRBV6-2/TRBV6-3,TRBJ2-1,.,TGTGCCAGCAGACTCCAGTTAAATGAGCAGTTCTTC,CASRLQLNEQFF
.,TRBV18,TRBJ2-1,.,TGTGCCAGCTCAGAAACTAGCTTCGATGAGCAGTTCTTC,CASSETSFDEQFF
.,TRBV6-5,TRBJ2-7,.,TGTGCCAGCAGTCGGACAGTAGCCTACGAGCAGTACTTC,CASSRTVAYEQYF
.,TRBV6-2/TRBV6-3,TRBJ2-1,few,TGTGCCAGCAGGACACCGGACAGTCACAATGAGCAGTTCTTC,CASRTPDSHNEQFF
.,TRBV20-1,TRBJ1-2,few,TGCAGTGCCCGTAGGCCGGGGGAACATAACTATGGCTACACCTTC,CSARRPGEHNYGYTF